The 25 T cell receptor beta chains below come from one sample, sequenced in a study of shared clonotypes between healthy human individuals. Assay used: immunoSEQ multiplex PCR; TCRdb lists only in-frame clones, some missing. The sample lists roughly 1,600,000 clones; roughly 98.5% were seen once. Material for sequencing was naive CD4+ T cells sorted from blood. Sample subset: CD45RA+ positively selected. The receptors shown here come from a man aged 25 to 40 in good health.

The rearrangement joins TRBV5-4 to TRBJ2-7, with a weak D call TRBD2 (5 bases). Germline assignment: CDR1 SGHNT and CDR2 YYREEE (reference sequence). The CDR3 covers 14 residues. V was cut by 6 bases and J by 2 bases, with 15 bases left in between. CDR3 sequence reads: CASTPPGKTYEQYF. CDR3 DNA sequence: TGTGCCAGCACCCCCCCCGGGAAGACCTACGAGCAGTACTTC.

The chain uses TRBV6-5 and TRBJ2-4; TRBD1 might be the D (5 bases). Trimming stripped 5 bases from V and 0 bases from J, with 11 bases between. Germline loops: CDR1 MNHEY, CDR2 SVGAGI. The CDR3 sequence is 15 residues long. The CDR3 coding sequence is TGTGCCAGCAGTCCGGACATTTTAGCCAAAAACATTCAGTACTTC. Its translation is CASSPDILAKNIQYF.

Regarding this clone: This specimen includes other DNA sequences encoding the same CDR3. The J gene is TRBJ2-2, the V gene TRBV18; D unresolved. This CDR3 region has 12 residues. Germline V lookup: CDR1 KGHSH, CDR2 LQKENI. V was shortened by 3 bases and J by 6 bases, with 5 bases between the two germline ends. The CDR3 loop reads CASSPIPGELFF. Here the CDR3 DNA reads TGTGCCAGCTCACCTATACCCGGGGAGCTGTTTTTT.

The chain couples TRBV18 to TRBJ2-6; D is perhaps TRBD1 (6 bases). CDR1 is KGHSH, CDR2 LQKENI, per germline. This CDR3 has 20 residues. Trimming left V 2 bases short and J 4 bases short, with 24 bases between. The CDR3, as DNA: TGTGCCAGCTCACCATCGAGGGGGACGGTAGTTTCTCACGGGGCCAACGTCCTGACTTTC. It encodes CASSPSRGTVVSHGANVLTF.

This rearrangement joins TRBV7-9 to TRBJ2-7, with 8 bases matching TRBD2. The CDR3 is made up of 17 amino acids. Trimming took 5 bases from V and 2 from J; bases not matched to a gene: 14. Germline CDR1 reads SEHNR; CDR2 reads FQNEAQ (reference sequence). The CDR3 region is CASSLHEGLENAYEQYF. CDR3 coding DNA: TGTGCCAGCAGCCTCCACGAGGGACTAGAGAACGCCTACGAGCAGTACTTC. The entire variable domain, with the rest obtained from reference TRBV7-9 and TRBJ2-7, is as follows: DTGVSQNPRHKITKRGQNVTFRCDPISEHNRLYWYRQTLGQGPEFLTYFQNEAQLEKSRLLSDRFSAERPKGSFSTLEIQRTEQGDSAMYLCASSLHEGLENAYEQYFGPGTRLTVT.

The rearrangement links TRBV15 to TRBJ2-7; 7 nucleotides agree with TRBD1. The V segment lost 3 bases and the J segment 2 bases; nucleotides outside the gene matches: 10. Germline CDR1 is LNHNV and CDR2 is YYDKDF (reference sequence). The CDR3 loop spans 16 amino acids. CDR3 amino acids: CATSRGSSQGAYEQYF. The CDR3 DNA is TGTGCCACCAGCAGGGGATCATCGCAGGGGGCCTACGAGCAGTACTTC.

The chain combines TRBV6-4 with TRBJ2-1; TRBD2 might be the D (6 bases). Per the germline V gene, CDR1 is MRHNA and CDR2 is SNTAGT. Trimming took 6 bases from V and 3 from J, leaving 12 bases between them. The CDR3 consists of 14 residues. The CDR3 DNA reads as TGTGCCAGCAGCCCTACCGGGGGCTACAATGAGCAGTTCTTC. This encodes CASSPTGGYNEQFF.

The rearrangement uses TRBV29-1 and TRBJ1-1; D perhaps matches TRBD1 (6 bases). The CDR3 length is 13 residues. The V end was cut by 6 bases, the J end by 5 bases, with 16 bases between. Germline-derived CDR1 and CDR2 are SQVTM and ANQGSEA. The CDR3 region has the DNA TGCAGCGTGGGGCAGGGGATGGAGACTGAAGCTTTCTTT. Its translation: CSVGQGMETEAFF.

This clone occurred once. The sample has other DNA sequences that encode this CDR3 too. The V and J genes are TRBV29-1 and TRBJ1-1; no definite D call. The germline V gene encodes CDR1 SQVTM and CDR2 ANQGSEA. Between the trimmed V and J ends, which lost 7 bases and 1 base, there was a span of 4 bases. CDR3 length: 10 amino acids. The CDR3 loop reads CSAENTEAFF. DNA for the CDR3: TGCAGCGCCGAGAACACTGAAGCTTTCTTT.

The genes are TRBV9 and TRBJ2-6, with 8 bases identical to TRBD1. Germline CDR1 reads SGDLS; CDR2 reads YYNGEE. This CDR3 spans 16 amino acids. J was trimmed by 4 bases and V by 2 bases; bases with no gene match: 5. CDR3 nucleotide sequence: TGTGCCAGCAGCGTCCACAGGGGGTCCGGGGCCAACGTCCTGACTTTC. Its protein product is CASSVHRGSGANVLTF.

The rearrangement joins TRBV2 to TRBJ1-1; no clear D gene. V was pared by 6 bases and J by 3 bases, with 26 bases between. There are 18 residues in the CDR3. From germline, CDR1 is SNHLY and CDR2 FYNNEI. The CDR3 bases are TGTGCCAGCAGAAGGGCGCGGCCGGGCAGCGTTGGAGACACTGAAGCTTTCTTT. Residues: CASRRARPGSVGDTEAFF.

V gene TRBV11-2 combines with J gene TRBJ1-1; a possible D gene is TRBD1 (6 bases). Germline CDR1 SGHAT, CDR2 FQNNGV. V was cut by 9 bases and J by 8 bases, with 19 bases left in between. This CDR3 has 13 amino acids. CDR3 in DNA: TGTGCCAGTAATAGACAGGCGGCCTCAGAAGCTTTCTTT. Protein sequence: CASNRQAASEAFF.

J is TRBJ2-7 and V is TRBV6-5, with TRBD2 as a possible D gene (5 bases). Germline V gene data show CDR1 as MNHEY and CDR2 as SVGAGI. There are 14 residues in the CDR3. Trimming stripped 0 bases from V and 3 bases from J, with 9 bases between. The chain's CDR3 is CASSYSASNYEQYF. CDR3 DNA: TGTGCCAGCAGTTACTCGGCTAGCAACTACGAGCAGTACTTC.

The rearrangement uses TRBV10-2 and TRBJ2-4, with 12 nucleotides matching TRBD2. The CDR3 totals 15 residues. Per the germline V gene, CDR1 is WSHSY and CDR2 is SAAADI. Trimming at V came to 3 bases and at J to 4 bases, leaving 1 base not matched to a gene. CDR3 residues: CASSDLAGGKNIQYF. The CDR3 nucleotides are TGCGCCAGCAGTGACCTAGCGGGAGGGAAAAACATTCAGTACTTC.

CDR3 bases: TGTGCCAGCAGGGGACAGGGGGCTCCCTACGAGCAGTACTTC. Translated: CASRGQGAPYEQYF. The V gene is TRBV6-5, the J gene TRBJ2-7, with 12 bases aligning to TRBD1. The length of the CDR3 is 14 residues. Germline trimming cut 6 bases from V and 2 bases from J; bases unmatched to any gene: 2. Looked up from germline, CDR1 is MNHEY and CDR2 is SVGAGI.

This clone showed up just once. Other DNA sequences from this sample encode an identical CDR3 as well. The chain couples TRBV20-1 to TRBJ2-1; no firm D call. V was cut by 4 bases and J by 6 bases, with 4 bases left in between. Looked up from germline, CDR1 is DFQATT and CDR2 is SNEGSKA (reference sequence). CDR3 length equals 10 residues. The CDR3 sequence is CSATGNEQFF. CDR3 bases: TGCAGTGCTACCGGCAATGAGCAGTTCTTC.

On this clone itself: An end of the junction does not agree with germline; a read error may underlie this. The chain combines TRBV10-3 with TRBJ1-2; D gene ambiguous. The CDR3 is 12 amino acids. The germline V gene has CDR1 ENHRY and CDR2 SYGVKD. The CDR3 DNA reads TGTGCCATCAGAGAGTACCTCTATGGCTACACCTTC. It codes for CAIREYLYGYTF.

The V call is TRBV28, the J call TRBJ2-1, with D maybe TRBD2 (6 bases). Germline-derived CDR1 and CDR2 are MDHEN and SYDVKM. Between the trimmed V and J ends, which lost 10 bases and 0 bases, there was a span of 13 bases. The CDR3 sequence is 14 residues long. The CDR3 protein is CATLAASSYNEQFF. CDR3 nucleotides: TGTGCCACCTTAGCGGCGAGCTCCTACAATGAGCAGTTCTTC.

The V gene is TRBV6-5, the J gene TRBJ1-4; TRBD1 matches at 10 bases. V lost 0 bases to trimming and J lost 7 bases; unmatched junction nucleotides: 2. From germline, CDR1 is MNHEY and CDR2 SVGAGI. The CDR3 contains 15 residues. The CDR3 coding sequence is TGTGCCAGCAGTTACTCGAGGGACAGGGGTGAAAAACTGTTTTTT. Translated, it gives CASSYSRDRGEKLFF.

V and J are TRBV7-9 and TRBJ1-1, with D hard to call. With 4 bases removed from V and 0 bases from J, the gap between germline ends came to 9 bases. This CDR3 is 14 amino acids long. The germline CDR1 and CDR2 sequences are SEHNR and FQNEAQ (reference sequence). In DNA form, the CDR3 reads TGTGCCAGCAGCTCTTTTGGGGTGAACACTGAAGCTTTCTTT. Translation gives CASSSFGVNTEAFF.

This chain's CDR3 is CAWSSPGQGSREQYF. CDR3 nucleotide sequence: TGTGCCTGGAGTTCGCCCGGGCAGGGAAGTAGGGAGCAGTACTTC. The V call is TRBV30, the J call TRBJ2-7; D is possibly TRBD1 (5 bases). The CDR3 is 15 residues long. Trimming took off 2 bases at V and 7 bases at J, with 21 bases between the two ends. In germline, CDR1 is GTSNPN, CDR2 SVGIG (reference sequence).

The chain employs TRBV28 and TRBJ1-1; 7 bases agree with TRBD1. V gave up 9 bases and J gave up 6 bases; unmatched junction bases: 10. The germline V gene encodes CDR1 MDHEN and CDR2 SYDVKM. The CDR3 sequence is 13 residues long. CDR3 nucleotide sequence: TGTGCCAGTACCCCAGGGGGTCTCGCTGAAGCTTTCTTT. It encodes CASTPGGLAEAFF. The full variable domain, its missing parts supplied by reference TRBV28 and TRBJ1-1, is DVKVTQSSRYLVKRTGEKVFLECVQDMDHENMFWYRQDPGLGLRLIYFSYDVKMKEKGDIPEGYSVSREKKERFSLILESASTNQTSMYLCASTPGGLAEAFFGQGTRLTVV.

This chain joins TRBV19 and TRBJ1-2, with D possibly TRBD1 on 5 matching bases. Deletions cut 1 base from V and 0 bases from J, with 21 bases between. The length of the CDR3 is 19 residues. CDR1 LNHDA and CDR2 SQIVND come from the germline V gene (reference sequence). CDR3 region: CASSIVRGRGLRPNYGYTF. CDR3 bases: TGTGCCAGTAGTATAGTTCGGGGTCGGGGGTTACGGCCTAACTATGGCTACACCTTC.

Remarks on this clone: Other DNA variants within this sample encode the same CDR3. The rearrangement links TRBV18 to TRBJ2-7; 12 bases match TRBD2. Germline V gene lookup returns CDR1 KGHSH and CDR2 LQKENI. This CDR3 has 16 residues. V lost 3 bases and J lost 0; bases outside the gene matches: 3. The CDR3 sequence is CASSPPGLAGSYEQYF. The CDR3 DNA sequence: TGTGCCAGCTCACCGCCGGGACTAGCGGGCTCCTACGAGCAGTACTTC.

This chain links TRBV5-1 with TRBJ2-7; 11 nucleotides match TRBD1. From germline, CDR1 is SGHRS and CDR2 YFSETQ. V lost 3 bases, J lost 0 bases, and 11 bases stayed unmatched. The CDR3 has 18 amino acids. In DNA form, the CDR3 reads TGCGCCAGCAGCTACTCCCGAGGACAGGGGGCGAGCTCCTACGAGCAGTACTTC. Translating it yields CASSYSRGQGASSYEQYF. The full variable domain, its missing parts supplied by reference TRBV5-1 and TRBJ2-7, is KAGVTQTPRYLIKTRGQQVTLSCSPISGHRSVSWYQQTPGQGLQFLFEYFSETQRNKGNFPGRFSGRQFSNSRSEMNVSTLELGDSALYLCASSYSRGQGASSYEQYFGPGTRLTVT.